This record concerns one T cell receptor (beta chain) sequence. Antigen unknown. CDR1 is MNHEY, CDR2 SMNVEV, per germline (reference sequence). This CDR3 region has 14 residues. V lost 5 bases, J lost 2 bases, and 12 bases lay in between. Amplification used 60 Vbeta primers and 13 Jbeta primers. Libraries were prepared by immunoSEQ multiplex PCR; TCRdb keeps only in-frame clonotypes and omits some of them. The sample shows about 67,000 clones, over 75% of them seen only once. This sample was taken from a study of cytomegalovirus exposure and HLA in healthy donors. Study conclusions and caveats: A previous analysis found most TCR beta V segments productive roughly 90% or roughly 30% of the time. In a later analysis, DRB1 alleles had the most associated TCRs; HLA-C alleles the fewest.

The chain has TRBV27 and TRBJ2-5, with D possibly matching TRBD2 (5 bases). The specimen was PBMCs. The receptor comes from a man aged 40-49 years in good health and CMV-seronegative. In DNA, the CDR3 is TGTGCCAGCAGTCCCCTCCGGGAACAAGAGACCCAGTACTTC. Amino acids: CASSPLREQETQYF.